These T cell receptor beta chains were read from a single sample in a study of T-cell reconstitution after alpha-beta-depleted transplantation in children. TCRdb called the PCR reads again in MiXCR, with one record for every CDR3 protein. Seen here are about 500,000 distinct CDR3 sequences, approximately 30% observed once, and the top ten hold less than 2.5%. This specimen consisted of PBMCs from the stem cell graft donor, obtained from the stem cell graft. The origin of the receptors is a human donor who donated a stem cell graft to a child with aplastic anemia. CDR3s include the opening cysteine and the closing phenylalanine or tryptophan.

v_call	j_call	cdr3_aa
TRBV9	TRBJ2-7	CASSVGGQEGTKQYF
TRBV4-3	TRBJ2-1	CASSHISGRDTYNEQFF
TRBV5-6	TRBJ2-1	CASSLVLAYNEQFF
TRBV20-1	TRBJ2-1	CSARVKGSYNEQFF
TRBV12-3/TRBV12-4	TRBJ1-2	CASSLHRANYGYTF
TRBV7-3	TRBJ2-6	CASSLGISRSGANVLTF
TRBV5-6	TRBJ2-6	CASIFQISGANVLTF
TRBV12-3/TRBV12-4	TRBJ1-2	CASSVNRAYYGYTF
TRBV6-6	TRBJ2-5	CATGRWQETQYF
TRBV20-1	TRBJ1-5	CSARDERGAGGNQPQHF